Listed below are T cell receptor beta chains from one sample, sequenced in a study of cytomegalovirus exposure and HLA in healthy donors. This table comes from immunoSEQ multiplex PCR, and its TCRdb copy is limited to in-frame clones, with some not included. The repertoire has around 140,000 clones, about 72% of them found once; the top ten carry about 1.5%. The material sequenced was PBMCs. Source of these receptors: a female donor in good health and CMV-seronegative. Both conserved end residues are part of each CDR3. A D gene is named only where the DNA matches it firmly. Clone size, where shown, is once, few, many, or a class for clones that have expanded.

D,size,J,V,DNA,CDR3
TRBD2,once,TRBJ2-5,TRBV6-1,TGTGCCAGCAGTGATCCTAGCGGAGTCGAGACCCAGTACTTC,CASSDPSGVETQYF
TRBD1,NA,TRBJ1-5,TRBV6-4,TGTGCCAGCAGGCCCCGAATATTAGGCAGGGGGCGGGATCAGCCCCAGCATTTT,CASRPRILGRGRDQPQHF
TRBD1,NA,TRBJ1-1,TRBV7-9,TGTGCCAGCAACAGGGGGCCCACTGAAGCTTTCTTT,CASNRGPTEAFF
NA,NA,TRBJ2-7,TRBV6-5,TGTGCCAGCAGTTACTCGGTTAAGGGGGTCTACGAGCAGTACTTC,CASSYSVKGVYEQYF
TRBD1,NA,TRBJ1-5,TRBV28,TGTGCCAGCAGACATAGGACAGGCGCCCAGCCCCAGCATTTT,CASRHRTGAQPQHF
NA,NA,TRBJ2-6,TRBV7-3,TGTGCCAGCAGCTTAGAACACAGGTTTTCCGGGGCCAACGTCCTGACTTTC,CASSLEHRFSGANVLTF
NA,NA,TRBJ1-5,TRBV28,TGTGCCAGCACTTTCATCGGGGGTCAGCCCCAGCATTTT,CASTFIGGQPQHF
TRBD1,few,TRBJ1-2,TRBV28,TGTGCCAGCAGTTTGAGGACAGGGATATATGGCTACACCTTC,CASSLRTGIYGYTF
TRBD1,NA,TRBJ1-1,TRBV5-1,TGCGCCAGCAGCTTAAGTCCGGGACAGATCCCTGAAGCTTTCTTT,CASSLSPGQIPEAFF
NA,NA,TRBJ2-5,TRBV7-8,TGTGCCAGCAGCTTACAGGGGCTTGGGGAGACCCAGTACTTC,CASSLQGLGETQYF
TRBD1,NA,TRBJ1-4,TRBV30,TGTGCCTGGAGTGTCGGGACAGATGAAAAACTGTTTTTT,CAWSVGTDEKLFF
TRBD2,once,TRBJ2-3,TRBV27,TGTGCCAGCAGTTTAGGGACTAGCGGGCCATCTAGCACGGATACGCAGTATTTT,CASSLGTSGPSSTDTQYF
NA,NA,TRBJ2-7,TRBV30,TGTGCCTGGAGTGAAGGGGTCAGCTACGAGCAGTACTTC,CAWSEGVSYEQYF
NA,NA,TRBJ1-1,TRBV11-2,TGTGCCAGCAGCTATCGACAGGATCCGGGCACTGAAGCTTTCTTT,CASSYRQDPGTEAFF
TRBD2,NA,TRBJ2-5,TRBV7-7,TGTGCCAGCAGCTTAGGGTTGACTAGCGTCCGAGGGGAGACCCAGTACTTC,CASSLGLTSVRGETQYF
TRBD1,NA,TRBJ1-5,TRBV29-1,TGCAGCGTCGGGGACAGGGGCAATCAGCCCCAGCATTTT,CSVGDRGNQPQHF
NA,NA,TRBJ2-5,TRBV7-6,TGTGCCAGCAGCTTAGGAGGTGCCGGTGGCTCAGAGACCCAGTACTTC,CASSLGGAGGSETQYF
TRBD1,NA,TRBJ2-7,TRBV6-5,TGTGCCAGCAGCCGCCGGGACAGGGAGTACGAGCAGTACTTC,CASSRRDREYEQYF
NA,NA,TRBJ2-5,TRBV29-1,TGCAGCGTTGAAACAGGTTCGAGGGAGACCCAGTACTTC,CSVETGSRETQYF
NA,NA,TRBJ2-3,TRBV30,TGTGCCTGTGGGCAGCGGAACACAGATACGCAGTATTTT,CACGQRNTDTQYF
TRBD2,NA,TRBJ2-1,TRBV27,TGTGCCAGCAGCCTACTAGCGGGACTTTCCTACAATGAGCAGTTCTTC,CASSLLAGLSYNEQFF
TRBD2,NA,TRBJ2-7,TRBV7-9,TGTGCCAGCAGCTTAGTAGCGGGAGGTGTCGAGCAGTACTTC,CASSLVAGGVEQYF
NA,NA,TRBJ2-1,TRBV9,TGTGCCAGCAGCGTACAGGAAAATGAGCAGTTCTTC,CASSVQENEQFF
NA,NA,TRBJ2-5,TRBV29-1,TGCAGCGTTTTCCGACAGCAAGAGACCCAGTACTTC,CSVFRQQETQYF
NA,NA,TRBJ1-2,TRBV6-1,TGTGCCAGCCCCGGACAGAGCTATGGCTACACCTTC,CASPGQSYGYTF
NA,NA,TRBJ2-1,TRBV7-8,TGTGCCAGCAGCAAAACATACATAATGTCTGAGCAGTTCTTC,CASSKTYIMSEQFF
TRBD2,NA,TRBJ2-2,TRBV28,TGTGCCAGCAGTTTATCCCAGCGGGGGGACACCGGGGAGCTGTTTTTT,CASSLSQRGDTGELFF
NA,NA,TRBJ2-2,TRBV30,TGTGCCTGGACGGTCACCGGGGAGCTGTTTTTT,CAWTVTGELFF
TRBD1,NA,TRBJ1-3,TRBV29-1,TGCAGCGTTGCGACAGGGGACTCTGGAAACACCATATATTTT,CSVATGDSGNTIYF
NA,NA,TRBJ1-2,TRBV28,TGTGCCAGCAGTTTTCGAGGGTATGGCTACACCTTC,CASSFRGYGYTF
NA,once,TRBJ1-2,TRBV6-6,TGTGCCAGCAGTTATCCAGGCGGACAGAACTATGGCTACACCTTC,CASSYPGGQNYGYTF
TRBD2,NA,TRBJ2-1,TRBV6-1,TGTGCCAGCAGTCCCAAGACTAGCGGGAGGAATGGGCAGTTCTTC,CASSPKTSGRNGQFF
NA,NA,TRBJ2-7,TRBV6-6,TGTGCCAGCAGTTACTCCGAGGCCTACGAGCAGTACTTC,CASSYSEAYEQYF
TRBD2,NA,TRBJ2-7,TRBV30,TGTGCCTGGAGTGTATGGGGGGGGAATGACTACGAGCAGTACTTC,CAWSVWGGNDYEQYF
TRBD2,once,TRBJ2-7,TRBV6-5,TGTGCCAGCAGTTACGGGACTAGCGCCTTAGACGAGCAGTACTTC,CASSYGTSALDEQYF
NA,NA,TRBJ1-1,TRBV11-2,TGTGCCAGCAGCTTAGAGGCCGGGGGTCGCACTCCCTTT,CASSLEAGGRTPF
NA,NA,TRBJ1-2,TRBV27,TGTGCCAGCCTTCCTCTAGGACGGGCCGGAGGCTATGGCTACACCTTC,CASLPLGRAGGYGYTF